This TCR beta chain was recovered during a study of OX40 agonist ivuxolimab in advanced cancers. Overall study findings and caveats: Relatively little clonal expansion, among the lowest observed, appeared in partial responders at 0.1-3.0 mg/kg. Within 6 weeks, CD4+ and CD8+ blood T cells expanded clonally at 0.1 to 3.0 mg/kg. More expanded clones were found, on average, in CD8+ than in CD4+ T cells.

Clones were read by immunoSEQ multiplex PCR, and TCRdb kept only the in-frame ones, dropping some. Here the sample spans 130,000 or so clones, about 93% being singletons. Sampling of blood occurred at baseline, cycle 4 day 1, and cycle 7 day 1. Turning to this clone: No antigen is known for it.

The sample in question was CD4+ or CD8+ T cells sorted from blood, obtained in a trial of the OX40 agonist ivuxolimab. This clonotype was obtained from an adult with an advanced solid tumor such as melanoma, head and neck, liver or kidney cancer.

The CDR3 is CASMGGVFFRGNQPQHF. Here the CDR3 DNA reads TGTGCCAGTATGGGGGGCGTGTTTTTTAGGGGCAATCAGCCCCAGCATTTT. This chain links TRBV19 with TRBJ1-5; a weak D match, TRBD1 (6 bases). CDR1 is LNHDA, CDR2 SQIVND, per germline (reference sequence). This CDR3 has 17 amino acids. V lost 7 bases and J 2 bases, leaving 21 bases between the germline ends.